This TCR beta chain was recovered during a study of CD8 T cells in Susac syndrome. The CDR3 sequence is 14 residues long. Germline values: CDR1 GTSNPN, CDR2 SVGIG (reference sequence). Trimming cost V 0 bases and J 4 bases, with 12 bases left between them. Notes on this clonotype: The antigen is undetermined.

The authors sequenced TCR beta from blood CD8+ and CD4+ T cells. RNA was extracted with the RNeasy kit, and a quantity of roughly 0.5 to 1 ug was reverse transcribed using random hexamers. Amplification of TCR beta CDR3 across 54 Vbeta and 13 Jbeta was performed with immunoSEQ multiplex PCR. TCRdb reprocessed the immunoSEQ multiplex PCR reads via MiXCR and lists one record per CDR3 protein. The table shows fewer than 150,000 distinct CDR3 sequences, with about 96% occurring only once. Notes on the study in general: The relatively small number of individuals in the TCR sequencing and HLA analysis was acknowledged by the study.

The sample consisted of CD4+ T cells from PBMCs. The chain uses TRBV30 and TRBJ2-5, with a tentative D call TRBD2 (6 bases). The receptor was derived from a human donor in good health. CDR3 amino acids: CAWSVLGGSETQYF. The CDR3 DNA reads TGTGCCTGGAGTGTACTTGGGGGGTCAGAGACCCAGTACTTC. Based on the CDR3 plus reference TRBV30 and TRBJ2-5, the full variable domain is SQTIHQWPATLVQPVGSPLSLECTVEGTSNPNLYWYRQAAGRGLQLLFYSVGIGQISSEVPQNLSASRPQDRQFILSSKKLLLSDSGFYLCAWSVLGGSETQYFGPGTRLLVL.